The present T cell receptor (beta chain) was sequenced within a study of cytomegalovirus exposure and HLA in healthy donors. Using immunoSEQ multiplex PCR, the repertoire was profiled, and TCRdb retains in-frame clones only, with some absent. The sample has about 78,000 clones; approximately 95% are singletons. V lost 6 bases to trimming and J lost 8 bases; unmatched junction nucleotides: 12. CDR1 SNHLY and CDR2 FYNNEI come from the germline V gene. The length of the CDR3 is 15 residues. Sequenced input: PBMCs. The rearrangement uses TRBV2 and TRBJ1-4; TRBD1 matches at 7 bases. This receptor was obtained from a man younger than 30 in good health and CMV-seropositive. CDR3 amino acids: CASRNGQATREKLFF. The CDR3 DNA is TGTGCCAGCAGGAACGGACAGGCGACGAGGGAAAAACTGTTTTTT.